These 26 T cell receptor beta chains came from one sample sequenced in a study of CD8 T cells in ankylosing spondylitis. TCRdb ran MiXCR on the 5' RACE reads and lists one entry per CDR3 protein. The table records some 200,000 distinct CDR3 sequences, roughly 12% of them present only once. Sequencing was carried out using blood, either unsorted or a sorted T cell fraction (not recorded which). These receptor sequences come from a male donor with ankylosing spondylitis or in good health (not recorded which).

This clonotype was seen ten or more times. The genes are TRBV4-1 and TRBJ2-2; D may be TRBD1 (5 bases). This CDR3 spans 11 amino acids. V was clipped by 5 bases and J by 13 bases, with 11 bases between them. Germline V lookup: CDR1 MGHRA, CDR2 YSYEKL. CDR3: CASSARQRLFF. CDR3 coding DNA: TGCGCCAGCAGCGCGAGACAGAGGCTGTTTTTT.

The chain employs TRBV24-1 and TRBJ2-1; D call uncertain. CDR1 and CDR2 (germline): KGHDR, SFDVKD. V lost 4 bases, J lost 9 bases, and 12 bases lay in between. The CDR3 is 13 residues long. The CDR3 nucleotides are TGTGCCACCAGTGAACCCTCTAGGAGTGAGCAGTTCTTC. Its protein product is CATSEPSRSEQFF.

The gene calls are TRBV13 and TRBJ1-1; possible D gene TRBD1, 6 bases. Germline lookup yields CDR1 PRHDT and CDR2 FYEKMQ (reference sequence). V gave up 1 base and J gave up 2 bases, with 14 bases separating them. CDR3 size: 16 residues. The CDR3 region is CASSLADKGGNTEAFF. The CDR3 DNA is TGTGCCAGCAGCTTAGCGGATAAAGGGGGAAACACTGAAGCTTTCTTT. The full variable domain, its missing parts supplied by reference TRBV13 and TRBJ1-1, is AAGVIQSPRHLIKEKRETATLKCYPIPRHDTVYWYQQGPGQDPQFLISFYEKMQSDKGSIPDRFSAQQFSDYHSELNMSSLELGDSALYFCASSLADKGGNTEAFFGQGTRLTVV.

The gene calls are TRBV7-9 and TRBJ1-5; 10 nucleotides match TRBD1. The J segment lost 2 bases and the V segment lost 6 bases, leaving 4 bases of the junction unmatched. The CDR3 covers 15 residues. The V gene's germline CDR1 is SEHNR and CDR2 FQNEAQ (reference sequence). CDR3 nucleotide sequence: TGTGCCAGCAGTTCCGGGACAGGGGGCAATCAGCCCCAGCATTTT. Translating gives CASSSGTGGNQPQHF.

The chain is built from TRBV2 and TRBJ1-1; D not resolved. The CDR3 has 13 amino acids. The V and J ends lost 4 bases and 0 bases respectively, with 6 bases between them. The germline V gene has CDR1 SNHLY and CDR2 FYNNEI. The CDR3 sequence: CASSGGVNTEAFF. The CDR3 bases are TGTGCCAGCAGTGGTGGGGTGAACACTGAAGCTTTCTTT.

A remark on this clonotype: Being one base from a much bigger clone, this may be a read error. V gene TRBV5-1 combines with J gene TRBJ2-7, with 9 bases fitting TRBD1. Germline CDR1 and CDR2: SGHRS and YFSETQ. The CDR3 has 16 residues. The CDR3 region has the DNA TGCGCCTGCAGCTTGGGACGGGACAGGGAGTCCTACGAGCAGTACTTC. It is translated as CACSLGRDRESYEQYF.

This clonotype was picked up one time. The V and J genes are TRBV3-1 and TRBJ2-3; D not certain. Germline assignment: CDR1 LGHDT and CDR2 YNNKEL (reference sequence). The CDR3 is made up of 13 amino acids. The ends were cut back, 0 bases at V and 4 bases at J, with 5 bases in the middle. Written as DNA, the CDR3 is TGTGCCAGCAGCCAAGATAGGGCAGATACGCAGTATTTT. Protein product: CASSQDRADTQYF.

The chain couples TRBV7-9 to TRBJ1-1; D unresolved. V was pared by 1 base and J by 1 base, with 7 bases between. CDR3 length: 14 residues. Germline loops: CDR1 SEHNR, CDR2 FQNEAQ (reference sequence). The CDR3 DNA follows: TGTGCCAGCAGCTTAGTGGTAGAGAACACTGAAGCTTTCTTT. This translates into CASSLVVENTEAFF. Complete variable domain (other parts from reference TRBV7-9 and TRBJ1-1): DTGVSQNPRHKITKRGQNVTFRCDPISEHNRLYWYRQTLGQGPEFLTYFQNEAQLEKSRLLSDRFSAERPKGSFSTLEIQRTEQGDSAMYLCASSLVVENTEAFFGQGTRLTVV.

This clonotype has a count of ten or more. This rearrangement joins TRBV20-1 to TRBJ2-7; 8 nucleotides agree with TRBD2. Germline trimming cut 5 bases from V and 4 bases from J; bases unmatched to any gene: 4. Germline V gene sequence: CDR1 DFQATT, CDR2 SNEGSKA (reference sequence). This CDR3 region has 12 residues. The CDR3 sequence: CSAGKREYEQYF. CDR3 DNA sequence: TGCAGTGCTGGGAAGCGGGAGTACGAGCAGTACTTC.

The chain carries TRBV14 and TRBJ2-7; weak D call: TRBD1 (5 bases). Germline V gives CDR1 SGHDN, CDR2 FVKESK. Deletions cut 0 bases from V and 12 bases from J, with 18 bases between. The CDR3 covers 14 residues. CDR3 sequence: CASSQDRDQGSPYF. In DNA, the CDR3 is TGTGCCAGCAGCCAAGATCGAGACCAGGGCAGTCCGTACTTC.

The rearrangement uses TRBV13 and TRBJ1-1; a possible D gene is TRBD1 (6 bases). This CDR3 contains 16 residues. Per the germline V gene, CDR1 is PRHDT and CDR2 is FYEKMQ (reference sequence). V gave up 0 bases and J gave up 6 bases, with 17 bases separating them. The CDR3 bases are TGTGCCAGCAGCTTAGGCCTGCCAGGGGTGGCGGCTGAAGCTTTCTTT. Encoded protein: CASSLGLPGVAAEAFF.

This clonotype was detected a few times. V is TRBV20-1 and J is TRBJ2-3, with 11 bases identical to TRBD2. V lost 6 bases to trimming and J lost 4 bases; unmatched junction nucleotides: 15. Germline lookup yields CDR1 DFQATT and CDR2 SNEGSKA (reference sequence). This CDR3 has 17 amino acids. CDR3 sequence (DNA): TGCAGTGCCTCACCACCGCTTAGCGGGGGGGCCGCAGATACGCAGTATTTT. Amino acids: CSASPPLSGGAADTQYF.

This clonotype has just a few counts. This sequence joins TRBV12-3 or TRBV12-4 and TRBJ2-5; 11 nucleotides agree with TRBD1. The CDR3 spans 15 residues. Trimming cost V 5 bases and J 1 base; bases outside gene matches: 3. The CDR3: CASSPGTGGQETQYF. CDR3 DNA: TGTGCCAGCAGTCCCGGGACAGGGGGCCAAGAGACCCAGTACTTC.

This clonotype was seen a few times. This chain uses TRBV29-1 with TRBJ2-5; D not certain. V was trimmed by 5 bases and J by 1 base, leaving 14 bases between them. Germline assignment: CDR1 SQVTM and CDR2 ANQGSEA. CDR3 length: 14 residues. CDR3 nucleotide sequence: TGCAGCGTTATATCCCCATGGGGCCAAGAGACCCAGTACTTC. Encoded protein: CSVISPWGQETQYF.

The DNA for the CDR3 is TGCAGTGCTAGATTCCTAGGACTAGCGGGAGCGGCGGCAACAGATACGCAGTATTTT. Protein product: CSARFLGLAGAAATDTQYF. The J gene is TRBJ2-3, the V gene TRBV20-1; TRBD2 aligns across 13 bases. Trimming took 2 bases from V and 3 from J; bases not matched to a gene: 14. In germline, CDR1 is DFQATT, CDR2 SNEGSKA (reference sequence). The CDR3 is 19 amino acids.

J is TRBJ2-7 and V is TRBV7-9, with 7 positions matching TRBD1. This CDR3 spans 13 amino acids. Looked up from germline, CDR1 is SEHNR and CDR2 is FQNEAQ (reference sequence). The V and J ends lost 6 bases and 2 bases, in that order; junction bases with no gene match: 4. The CDR3 nucleotides read TGTGCCAGCAGACCGGACAGGACCTACGAGCAGTACTTC. Its protein product is CASRPDRTYEQYF.

This clonotype has more than one count but fewer than ten. V and J are TRBV2 and TRBJ2-3, with D hard to call. CDR1 and CDR2 from the germline V gene are SNHLY and FYNNEI. The V gene lost 7 bases and the J gene lost 2 bases, with 13 bases spanning the gap. CDR3 length: 14 amino acids. The CDR3 bases are TGTGCCAGCATTACCGGGTTCCTCACAGATACGCAGTATTTT. This gives the protein CASITGFLTDTQYF.

Here the CDR3 reads CASSQAYGELFF. CDR3 bases: TGTGCCAGCAGCCAAGCTTACGGGGAGCTGTTTTTT. V is TRBV14 and J is TRBJ2-2; D gene unclear. Germline assignment: CDR1 SGHDN and CDR2 FVKESK. Trimming took off 1 base at V and 7 bases at J, with 4 bases between the two ends. The CDR3 extends over 12 amino acids.

This clonotype was seen ten or more times. The gene calls are TRBV29-1 and TRBJ2-4, with a possible D match to TRBD2 (6 bases). The CDR3 has 13 residues. Deletions cut 6 bases from V and 1 base from J, with 10 bases between. CDR1 SQVTM and CDR2 ANQGSEA come from the germline V gene. The CDR3 sequence is CSVWAGAKNIQYF. The CDR3 DNA is TGCAGCGTGTGGGCGGGGGCCAAAAACATTCAGTACTTC.

The rearrangement uses TRBV10-2 and TRBJ2-2, with 7 bases identical to TRBD1. V shed 2 bases, J shed 5 bases, and the junction held 5 bases outside the gene matches. The CDR3 has 15 residues. Germline-derived CDR1 and CDR2 are WSHSY and SAAADI. In DNA form, the CDR3 reads TGCGCCAGCAGTGAGCTTGTACAGGGGACCGGGGAGCTGTTTTTT. The encoded protein is CASSELVQGTGELFF.

The chain employs TRBV10-3 and TRBJ2-7; D not resolved. Looked up from germline, CDR1 is ENHRY and CDR2 is SYGVKD. Between the trimmed V and J ends, which lost 8 bases and 1 base, there was a span of 6 bases. The CDR3 extends over 11 amino acids. The CDR3 here is CAISRSYEQYF. Here the CDR3 DNA reads TGTGCCATCTCACGTTCCTACGAGCAGTACTTC.

This clonotype showed up many times. V is TRBV29-1 and J is TRBJ2-3; 8 bases map to TRBD2. The junction had 4 bases not matched to a gene; V was cut back by 7 bases and J by 1 base. The CDR3 consists of 13 residues. Germline CDR1 SQVTM, CDR2 ANQGSEA. The CDR3 reads CSARTSRTDTQYF. In nucleotides, the CDR3 is TGCAGCGCCCGGACTAGCCGCACAGATACGCAGTATTTT.

This clonotype turned up a few times. The chain carries TRBV27 and TRBJ2-7, with 7 nucleotides matching TRBD2. Germline loops: CDR1 MNHEY, CDR2 SMNVEV (reference sequence). There are 13 residues in the CDR3. J was trimmed by 3 bases and V by 3 bases; bases with no gene match: 2. This chain's CDR3 is CASSFQRGYEQYF. CDR3 DNA: TGTGCCAGCAGTTTCCAGCGGGGCTACGAGCAGTACTTC.

V and J are TRBV12-5 and TRBJ2-5; TRBD2 is a possible D gene (6 bases). The ends were cut back, 3 bases at V and 4 bases at J, with 12 bases in the middle. The CDR3 is 14 amino acids. The germline CDR1 and CDR2 sequences are LGHNT and FRNRAP. The CDR3 spells CASGLLTRSETQYF. As DNA, the CDR3 is TGTGCTAGTGGTTTACTGACTAGGTCAGAGACCCAGTACTTC. Together with reference TRBV12-5 and TRBJ2-5, the CDR3 gives the full variable domain: DARVTQTPRHKVTEMGQEVTMRCQPILGHNTVFWYRQTMMQGLELLAYFRNRAPLDDSGMPKDRFSAEMPDATLATLKIQPSEPRDSAVYFCASGLLTRSETQYFGPGTRLLVL.

The J gene is TRBJ2-7, the V gene TRBV7-9, with TRBD1 as a possible D gene (5 bases). The CDR3 covers 14 residues. V lost 5 bases and J lost 2, with 13 bases in between. Per germline, CDR1 SEHNR and CDR2 FQNEAQ (reference sequence). CDR3 in DNA: TGTGCCAGCAGCGGGCAGGGTAGTCCCTACGAGCAGTACTTC. Translation gives CASSGQGSPYEQYF.

This clonotype was observed a handful of times. The chain uses TRBV27 and TRBJ2-7; D ambiguous. Trimming removed 5 bases from V and 3 bases from J, with 17 bases in between. Germline lookup yields CDR1 MNHEY and CDR2 SMNVEV (reference sequence). This CDR3 comprises 15 residues. The CDR3 loop reads CASSPRRAVVYEQYF. The CDR3 bases are TGTGCCAGCAGTCCCCGCCGGGCCGTTGTCTACGAGCAGTACTTC.